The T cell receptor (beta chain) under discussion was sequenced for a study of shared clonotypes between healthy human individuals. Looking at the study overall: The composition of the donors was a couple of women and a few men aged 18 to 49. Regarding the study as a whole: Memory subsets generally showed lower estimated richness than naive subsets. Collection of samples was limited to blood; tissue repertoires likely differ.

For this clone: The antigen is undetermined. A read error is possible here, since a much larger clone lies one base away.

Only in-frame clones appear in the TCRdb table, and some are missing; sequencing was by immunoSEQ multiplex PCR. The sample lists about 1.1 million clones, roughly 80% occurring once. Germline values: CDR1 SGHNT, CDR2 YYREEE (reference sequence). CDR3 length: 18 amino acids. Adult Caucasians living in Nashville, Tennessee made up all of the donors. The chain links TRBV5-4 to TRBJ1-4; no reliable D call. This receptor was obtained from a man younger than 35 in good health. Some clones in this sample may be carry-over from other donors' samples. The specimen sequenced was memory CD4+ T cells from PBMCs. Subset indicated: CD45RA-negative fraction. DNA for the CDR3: TGTGCCAGCAGCCAAGCCGCGTCGGCCTCGGGTGCTAATGAAAAGCTGTTTTTT. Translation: CASSQAASASGANEKLFF. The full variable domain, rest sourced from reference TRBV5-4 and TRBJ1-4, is ETGVTQSPTHLIKTRGQQVTLRCSSQSGHNTVSWYQQALGQGPQFIFQYYREEENGRGNFPPRFSGLQFPNYSSELNVNALELDDSALYLCASSQAASASGANEKLFFGSGTQLSVL.